Detailed here is one T cell receptor (beta chain). This clonotype occurred a few times. Its specific antigen is unknown. Base-call qualities are not available, and no considerably larger clone is one nucleotide away. The library came from 5' RACE. The data were produced on an Illumina HiSeq 2500. A second PCR of about 6 to 11 cycles was run with a J-beta primer mix and a sample-barcoded 5' primer. Each TCR beta cDNA molecule received a unique molecular identifier from a template-switch 5' adaptor carrying 12 random nucleotides. Each sample yielded at least 2.5 million CDR3-containing paired-end reads. First-strand cDNA was synthesized from all RNA with the Mint cDNA synthesis kit, primed by a TRBC-specific oligonucleotide. After uracil-DNA glycosylase treatment, a first 18-cycle PCR used universal primers M1SS and BC2_uni_R on all cDNA. On the authors' methods: For normalization, 1 million high-quality reads were randomly selected from each sample, with every read carrying a distinct molecular identifier. Instead of being binned into consensus sequences, reads that shared molecular identifiers were thrown out. MiTCR, with a Q25 quality threshold and the strictest error-elimination algorithm, was used for CDR3 identification, clonotype clustering and error correction. Lower-bound total TCR beta diversity was estimated with a nonparametric unseen species model using Euler transformation. TCRdb reran the public reads through fastp at Q25 and MiXCR, keeping productive beta chains. Each record represents a unique CDR3 protein, reported with the most common genes and DNA among its rows. The V and J calls and clone size are TCRdb's, not the authors'. The sample profile shows 550,000 to 750,000 distinct CDR3 sequences; under 25% of them were found once. Approximately 3.7% of the sample is in the top ten clones.

Donors were a few dozen systemically healthy Caucasian individuals from Russia aged roughly 6 to 95 years. Approximately 10 milliliters of peripheral blood were collected from each donor into EDTA-treated Vacutainer tubes. Ficoll-Paque density-gradient centrifugation was used to isolate PBMCs, with at least 6.5 million obtained per sample. Total RNA was extracted from PBMCs with Trizol reagent, with at least 6 micrograms obtained per sample. For every donor, flow cytometry on a PBMC aliquot measured the percentage of naive CD45RAhigh/CD27high T cells. The sample is drawn from a study of blood T cells in healthy people across ages (dated by TCRdb to between 2014 and 2016). About the investigation overall: Template switching captured roughly one uniquely barcoded TCR beta cDNA molecule per two T cells in model experiments. The study measured age-related changes in TCR beta repertoire diversity using deep sequencing normalized with unique cDNA molecular identifiers. For two donors (one aged 18 to 30 and one aged 80 or older), the study analyzed two additional independent replicas of 1 million unique cDNA reads from the same blood draw. To avoid experimental bias, donors of different ages were spread randomly across the sequencing lanes. Donors were grouped into four age groups: young (average 16 years), middle-aged (39), aged (about 59) and long-lived (82). What the research found in general, with its limitations: The CMV infection status of donors was not known, potentially confounding age-related changes in expanded clonotypes. The percentage of naive T cells measured by flow cytometry correlated strongly with observed TCR beta diversity. Total diversity estimates from one million sequenced T cells were considered lower bounds and underestimates. Because profiling used bulk unsorted PBMCs, naive and antigen-experienced compartments could not be compared conclusively. Compared with the aged group, the long-lived group had more naive CD4+ T cells, fewer expanded clones and increased TCR diversity, suggesting age selection. As age increased, observed TCR beta diversity per million T cells dropped in a roughly linear way, and a significant reduction was already evident by age roughly 40.

Taken from the germline V gene (reference sequence), the CDR1 and CDR2 loops are DFQATT and SNEGSKA. The CDR3, from cysteine to phenylalanine, totals 13 residues. This entry keeps only the CDR3 DNA: 39 bases, framed from base 1. V and J lose 3 bases and 6 bases, and a span of 12 bases separates them. The sample consisted of blood. The sequence was obtained from a man in his 70s in good health. Recombination linked TRBV20-1 to TRBJ2-1; TRBD1 might be the D gene, on 5 matching bases. CDR3 loop: CSARNFQGNEQFF. The bases are TGCAGTGCTAGGAACTTTCAGGGCAATGAGCAGTTCTTC.